These T cell receptor beta chains were read from a single sample in a study of T-cell memory formation after mild COVID-19. Each CDR3 protein is one row after TCRdb ran MiXCR on the 5' RACE reads. The sample has about 390,000 distinct CDR3 sequences; under 25% are singletons. The source material was PBMCs or a T cell subset sorted from them (not recorded which). These receptors came from an adult woman who had mild COVID-19 (a few samples of this study predate the infection). Cell type and time point are not known. Both conserved end residues are part of each CDR3. D genes are given only for firm matches. Where a row states a size, it is once, few, many or the class of an expanded clone; other rows omit it.

v_call	d_call	clone_size	j_call	cdr3_aa	cdr3_nt
TRBV5-1	TRBD1	few	TRBJ1-6	CASSQGQERTLHF	TGCGCCAGCAGCCAGGGACAGGAGAGAACCCTCCACTTT
TRBV7-2	.	many	TRBJ2-1	CASSLGLALSSYNEQFF	TGTGCCAGCAGCTTAGGTCTAGCGCTGAGCTCCTACAATGAGCAGTTCTTC
TRBV5-6	.	many	TRBJ2-1	CASSLGRAGAQFF	TGTGCCAGCAGCTTGGGGAGGGCGGGGGCCCAGTTCTTC
TRBV7-3	TRBD2	.	TRBJ2-3	CASSIVAGGTDTQYF	TGTGCCAGCAGCATCGTAGCGGGAGGGACAGATACGCAGTATTTT
TRBV12-3/TRBV12-4	TRBD1	.	TRBJ1-6	CASTRADRRGNSPLHF	TGTGCCAGCACCCGGGCGGACAGGAGAGGGAATTCACCCCTCCACTTT
TRBV27	.	few	TRBJ1-6	CASSRTYSYNSPLHF	TGTGCCAGCAGTCGGACGTACTCCTATAATTCACCCCTCCACTTT
TRBV19	TRBD2	few	TRBJ2-5	CASSIAGGSQETQYF	TGTGCCAGTAGTATTGCGGGAGGCTCACAAGAGACCCAGTACTTC
TRBV6-5	TRBD2	.	TRBJ2-1	CASSDRLAGAYNEQFF	TGTGCCAGCAGTGACCGACTAGCGGGAGCGTACAATGAGCAGTTCTTC
TRBV4-1	.	.	TRBJ2-7	CASSQGAGLTYEQYF	TGCGCCAGCAGCCAAGGAGCAGGTTTGACCTACGAGCAGTACTTC
TRBV7-2	.	few	TRBJ2-2	CASSLAWLAANTGELFF	TGTGCCAGCAGCTTAGCGTGGCTAGCAGCGAACACCGGGGAGCTGTTTTTT
TRBV7-9	.	few	TRBJ2-5	CASSLAVGESETQYF	TGTGCCAGCAGCTTAGCCGTGGGGGAGTCGGAGACCCAGTACTTC
TRBV4-3	TRBD2	few	TRBJ2-1	CASSQDRLAGGNEQFF	TGCGCCAGCAGCCAAGACCGGCTAGCGGGAGGCAATGAGCAGTTCTTC
TRBV12-3/TRBV12-4	.	.	TRBJ2-1	CASSFAGYEQFF	TGTGCCAGCAGTTTTGCAGGGTACGAGCAGTTCTTC
TRBV4-2	TRBD1	.	TRBJ1-1	CASSPDRVRNTEAFF	TGTGCCAGCAGCCCTGACAGGGTGAGAAACACTGAAGCTTTCTTT
TRBV20-1	.	.	TRBJ2-7	CSATGGGYEQYF	TGCAGTGCTACTGGAGGGGGTTACGAGCAGTACTTC
TRBV21-1	.	few	TRBJ2-2	CASSKDLSGRTWELFF	TGTGCCAGCAGCAAAGACCTCTCCGGGAGAACCTGGGAGCTGTTTTTT
TRBV20-1	.	few	TRBJ2-5	CSARQGPETQYF	TGCAGTGCTAGACAGGGACCAGAGACCCAGTACTTC
TRBV3-1	TRBD2	few	TRBJ2-1	CASSQEPERGRDF	TGTGCCAGCAGCCAAGAACCGGAGCGGGGGCGAGACTTC
TRBV20-1	.	.	TRBJ2-5	CSARAIWAQETQYF	TGCAGTGCTAGAGCGATATGGGCTCAAGAGACCCAGTACTTC
TRBV30	.	.	TRBJ2-3	CAWRGSDTQYF	TGTGCCTGGAGAGGTTCAGATACGCAGTATTTT
TRBV25-1	.	few	TRBJ2-7	CASSEFGGRTYEQYF	TGTGCCAGCAGTGAATTTGGGGGCAGAACCTACGAGCAGTACTTC
TRBV27	TRBD1	few	TRBJ2-7	CASSRGIWDRGYYEQYF	TGTGCCAGCAGCCGAGGAATTTGGGACAGGGGGTACTACGAGCAGTACTTC